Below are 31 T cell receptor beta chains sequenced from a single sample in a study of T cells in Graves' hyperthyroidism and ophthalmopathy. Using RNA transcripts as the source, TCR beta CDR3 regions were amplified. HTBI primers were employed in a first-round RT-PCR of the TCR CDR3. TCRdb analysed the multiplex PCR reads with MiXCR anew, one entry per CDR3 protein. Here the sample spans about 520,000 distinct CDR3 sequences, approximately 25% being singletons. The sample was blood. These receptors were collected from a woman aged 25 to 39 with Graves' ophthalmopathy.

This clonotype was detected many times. CDR3: CASSYSIRAGQGAIGNQPQHF. The CDR3 nucleotides are TGTGCCAGCAGTTACTCAATTCGAGCGGGACAGGGGGCAATCGGCAATCAGCCCCAGCATTTT. V gene TRBV6-6 combines with J gene TRBJ1-5, with 12 positions matching TRBD1. The junction had 14 bases not matched to a gene; V was cut back by 0 bases and J by 2 bases. CDR1 and CDR2 from the germline V gene are MNHNY and SVGAGI (reference sequence). The CDR3 consists of 21 residues.

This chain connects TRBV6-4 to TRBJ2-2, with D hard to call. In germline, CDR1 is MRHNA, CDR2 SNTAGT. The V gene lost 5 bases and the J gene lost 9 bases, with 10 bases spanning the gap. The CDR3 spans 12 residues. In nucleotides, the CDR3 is TGTGCCAGCAGTTATTTAGGTCGGGAGCTGTTTTTT. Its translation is CASSYLGRELFF.

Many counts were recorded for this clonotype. Here the CDR3 reads CSARWGVDPYEQYF. The CDR3 DNA sequence: TGCAGTGCTAGGTGGGGGGTCGACCCCTACGAGCAGTACTTC. The V and J genes are TRBV20-1 and TRBJ2-7; D might be TRBD2 (6 bases). Germline V gives CDR1 DFQATT, CDR2 SNEGSKA (reference sequence). CDR3 size: 14 residues. The V end lost 3 bases, the J end lost 2 bases, and 14 bases lay between the germline ends.

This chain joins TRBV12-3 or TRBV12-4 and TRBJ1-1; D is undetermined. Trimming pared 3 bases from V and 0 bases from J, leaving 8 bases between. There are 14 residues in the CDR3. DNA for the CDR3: TGTGCCAGCAGTTTTTTAGTCATGAACACTGAAGCTTTCTTT. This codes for CASSFLVMNTEAFF.

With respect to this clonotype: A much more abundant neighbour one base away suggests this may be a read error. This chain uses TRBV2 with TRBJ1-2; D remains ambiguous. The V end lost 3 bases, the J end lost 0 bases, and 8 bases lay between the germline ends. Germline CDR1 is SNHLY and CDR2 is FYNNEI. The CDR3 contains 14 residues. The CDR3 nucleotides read TGTGCCAGCAGTGACCCCCCCTCTAACTATGGCTACACCTTC. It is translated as CASSDPPSNYGYTF.

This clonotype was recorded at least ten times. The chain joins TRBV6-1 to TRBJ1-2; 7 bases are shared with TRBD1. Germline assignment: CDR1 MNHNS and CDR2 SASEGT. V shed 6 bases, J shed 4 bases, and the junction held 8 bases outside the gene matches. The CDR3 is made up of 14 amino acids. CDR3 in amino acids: CASRQGQSLYGYTF. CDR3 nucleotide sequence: TGTGCCAGCAGACAGGGACAGAGCCTCTATGGCTACACCTTC.

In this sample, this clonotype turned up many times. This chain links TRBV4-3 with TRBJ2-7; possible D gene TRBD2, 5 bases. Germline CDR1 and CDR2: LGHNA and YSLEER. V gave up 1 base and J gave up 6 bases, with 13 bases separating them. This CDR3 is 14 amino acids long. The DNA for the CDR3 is TGCGCCAGCAGCCAAGTGGTGGGAGCGGCCGAGCAGTACTTC. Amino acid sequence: CASSQVVGAAEQYF.

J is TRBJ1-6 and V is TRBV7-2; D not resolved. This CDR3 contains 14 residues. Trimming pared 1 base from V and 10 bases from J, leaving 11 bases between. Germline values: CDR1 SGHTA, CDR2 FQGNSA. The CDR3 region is CASSLESVRSPLHF. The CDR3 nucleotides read TGTGCCAGCAGCTTAGAATCGGTTCGGTCACCCCTCCACTTT.

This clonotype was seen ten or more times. CDR3 protein: CASSPGVESYEQYF. CDR3 coding DNA: TGCGCCAGCAGCCCAGGTGTTGAATCCTACGAGCAGTACTTC. The chain combines TRBV4-1 with TRBJ2-7; D call uncertain. The ends were cut back, 4 bases at V and 1 base at J, with 11 bases in the middle. CDR3 length: 14 residues. Germline loops: CDR1 MGHRA, CDR2 YSYEKL.

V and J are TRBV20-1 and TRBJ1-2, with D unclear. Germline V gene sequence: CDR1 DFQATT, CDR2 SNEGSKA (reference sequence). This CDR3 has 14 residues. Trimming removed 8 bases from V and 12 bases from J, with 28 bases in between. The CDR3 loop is CSRRDQPSGQGHTF. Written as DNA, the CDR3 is TGCAGTCGACGTGACCAACCCTCTGGCCAAGGTCACACCTTC.

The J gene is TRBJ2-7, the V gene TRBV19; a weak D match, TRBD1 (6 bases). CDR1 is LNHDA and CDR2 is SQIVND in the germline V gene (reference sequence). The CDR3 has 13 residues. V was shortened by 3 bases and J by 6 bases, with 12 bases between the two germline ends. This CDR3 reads CASSMGTSGEQYF. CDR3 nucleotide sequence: TGTGCCAGTAGTATGGGGACATCTGGCGAGCAGTACTTC.

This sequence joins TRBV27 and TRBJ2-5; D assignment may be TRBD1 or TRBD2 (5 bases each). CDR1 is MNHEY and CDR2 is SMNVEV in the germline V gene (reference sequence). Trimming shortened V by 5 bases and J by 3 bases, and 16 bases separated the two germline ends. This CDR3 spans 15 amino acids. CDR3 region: CASSPPGTLEETQYF. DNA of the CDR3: TGTGCCAGCAGTCCCCCGGGGACGTTAGAAGAGACCCAGTACTTC.

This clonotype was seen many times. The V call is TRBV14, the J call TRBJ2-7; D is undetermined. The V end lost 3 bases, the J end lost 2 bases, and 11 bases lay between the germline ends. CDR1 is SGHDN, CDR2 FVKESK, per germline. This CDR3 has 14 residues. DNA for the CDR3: TGTGCCAGCAGCCATCCGGGCCGAACCTACGAGCAGTACTTC. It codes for CASSHPGRTYEQYF.

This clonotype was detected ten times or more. The CDR3 DNA reads TGTGCCACCAGCAGATCCTACTCCTACGAGCAGTACTTC. Residues: CATSRSYSYEQYF. V is TRBV15 and J is TRBJ2-7; D not resolved. The CDR3 is 13 residues long. Germline CDR1 is LNHNV and CDR2 is YYDKDF (reference sequence). Trimming removed 2 bases from V and 0 bases from J, with 5 bases in between.

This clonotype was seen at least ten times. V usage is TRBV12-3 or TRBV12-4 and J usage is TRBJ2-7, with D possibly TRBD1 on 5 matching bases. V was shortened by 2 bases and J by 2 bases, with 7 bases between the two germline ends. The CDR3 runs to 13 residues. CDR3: CASSLQGTYEQYF. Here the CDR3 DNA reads TGTGCCAGCAGTTTACAGGGAACCTACGAGCAGTACTTC.

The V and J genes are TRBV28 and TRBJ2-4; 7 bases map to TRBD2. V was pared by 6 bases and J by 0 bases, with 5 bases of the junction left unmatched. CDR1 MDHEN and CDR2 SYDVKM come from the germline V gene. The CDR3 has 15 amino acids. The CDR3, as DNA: TGTGCCAGCAGGGAGCGGGATCTAGCCAAAAACATTCAGTACTTC. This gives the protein CASRERDLAKNIQYF.

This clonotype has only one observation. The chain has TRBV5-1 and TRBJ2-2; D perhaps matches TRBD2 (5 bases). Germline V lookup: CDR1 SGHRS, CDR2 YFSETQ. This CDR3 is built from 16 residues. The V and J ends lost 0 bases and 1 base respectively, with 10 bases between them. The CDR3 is CASSLASGENTGELFF. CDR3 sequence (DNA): TGCGCCAGCAGCTTGGCCAGCGGAGAGAACACCGGGGAGCTGTTTTTT.

In DNA form, the CDR3 reads TGTGCTAGTGGTTTGTTTAATCAGCCCCAGCATTTT. Its protein product is CASGLFNQPQHF. The chain joins TRBV12-5 to TRBJ1-5; D call uncertain. The length of the CDR3 is 12 residues. Trimming shortened V by 2 bases and J by 4 bases, and 3 bases separated the two germline ends. Germline V gene sequence: CDR1 LGHNT, CDR2 FRNRAP.

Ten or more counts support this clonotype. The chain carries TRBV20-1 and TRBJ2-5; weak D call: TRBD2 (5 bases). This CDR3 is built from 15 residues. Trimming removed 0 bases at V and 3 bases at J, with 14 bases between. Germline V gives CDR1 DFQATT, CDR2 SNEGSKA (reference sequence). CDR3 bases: TGCAGTGCTAGAGATCCGCGGCTAGCTGAAGAGACCCAGTACTTC. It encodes CSARDPRLAEETQYF.

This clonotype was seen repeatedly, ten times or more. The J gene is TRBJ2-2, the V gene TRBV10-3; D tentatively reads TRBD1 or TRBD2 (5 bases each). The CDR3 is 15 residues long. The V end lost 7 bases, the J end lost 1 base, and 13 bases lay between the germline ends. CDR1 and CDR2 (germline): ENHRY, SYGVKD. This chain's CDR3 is CAITPGPLNTGELFF. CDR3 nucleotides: TGTGCCATCACCCCGGGACCGCTGAACACCGGGGAGCTGTTTTTT.

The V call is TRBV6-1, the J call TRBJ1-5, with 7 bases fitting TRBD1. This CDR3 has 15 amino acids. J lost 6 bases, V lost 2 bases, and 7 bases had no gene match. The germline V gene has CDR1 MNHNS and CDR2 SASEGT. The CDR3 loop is CASSERQGGGQPQHF. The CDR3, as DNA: TGTGCCAGCAGTGAACGACAGGGTGGGGGTCAGCCCCAGCATTTT.

The CDR3 loop reads CASSAFGGPTILYGYTF. CDR3 sequence (DNA): TGTGCCAGCAGTGCTTTTGGGGGGCCCACCATTCTCTATGGCTACACCTTC. J is TRBJ1-2 and V is TRBV6-1, with D tentatively TRBD1 (6 bases). Germline-derived CDR1 and CDR2 are MNHNS and SASEGT. CDR3 size: 17 residues. Trimming removed 4 bases from V and 4 bases from J, with 22 bases in between.

CDR3 DNA: TGTGCCAGCAGTTACTCCTGGGTGGCCGGGGAGCTGTTTTTT. Protein sequence: CASSYSWVAGELFF. This rearrangement joins TRBV6-5 to TRBJ2-2; D not certain. The CDR3 covers 14 residues. V dropped 0 bases and J dropped 6 bases, with 8 bases sitting between them. The germline gives CDR1 MNHEY, CDR2 SVGAGI.

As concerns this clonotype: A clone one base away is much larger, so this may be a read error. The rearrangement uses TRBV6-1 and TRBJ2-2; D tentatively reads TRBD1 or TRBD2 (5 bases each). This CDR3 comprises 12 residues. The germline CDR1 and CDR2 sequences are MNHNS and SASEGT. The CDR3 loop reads CAMGVGTGDLFF. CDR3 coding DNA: TGTGCCATGGGGGTAGGGACCGGGGATCTGTTTTTT.

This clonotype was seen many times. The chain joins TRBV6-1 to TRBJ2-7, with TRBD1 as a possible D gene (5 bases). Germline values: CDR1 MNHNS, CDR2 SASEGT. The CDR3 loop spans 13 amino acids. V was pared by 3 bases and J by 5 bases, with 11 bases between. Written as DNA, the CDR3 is TGTGCCAGCAGTGATGCCAGGGTCCACGAGCAGTACTTC. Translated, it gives CASSDARVHEQYF.

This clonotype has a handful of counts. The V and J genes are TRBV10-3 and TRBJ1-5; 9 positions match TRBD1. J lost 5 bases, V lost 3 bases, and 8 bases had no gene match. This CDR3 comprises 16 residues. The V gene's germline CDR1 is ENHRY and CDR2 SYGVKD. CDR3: CAISDSRGQGHQPQHF. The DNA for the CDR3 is TGTGCCATCAGTGACTCTCGGGGACAGGGCCATCAGCCCCAGCATTTT.

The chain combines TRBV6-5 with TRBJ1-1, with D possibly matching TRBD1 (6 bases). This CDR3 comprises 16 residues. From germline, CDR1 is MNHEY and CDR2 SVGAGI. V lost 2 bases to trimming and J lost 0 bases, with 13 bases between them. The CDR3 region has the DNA TGTGCCAGCAGTTACACTCCACAGGGTATGAACACTGAAGCTTTCTTT. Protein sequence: CASSYTPQGMNTEAFF.

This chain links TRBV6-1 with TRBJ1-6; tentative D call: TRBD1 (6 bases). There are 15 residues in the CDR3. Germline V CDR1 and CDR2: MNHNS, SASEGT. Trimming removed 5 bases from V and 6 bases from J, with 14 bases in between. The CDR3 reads CASSPSQGLNSPLHF. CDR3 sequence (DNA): TGTGCCAGCAGTCCTAGTCAGGGGCTTAATTCACCCCTCCACTTT.

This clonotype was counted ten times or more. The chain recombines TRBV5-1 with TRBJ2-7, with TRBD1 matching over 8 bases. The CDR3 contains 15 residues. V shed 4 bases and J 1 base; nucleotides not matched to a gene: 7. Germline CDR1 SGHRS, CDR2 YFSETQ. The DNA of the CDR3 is TGCGCCAGCAGCATAGGACAGGGTTTGTCCTACGAGCAGTACTTC. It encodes CASSIGQGLSYEQYF.

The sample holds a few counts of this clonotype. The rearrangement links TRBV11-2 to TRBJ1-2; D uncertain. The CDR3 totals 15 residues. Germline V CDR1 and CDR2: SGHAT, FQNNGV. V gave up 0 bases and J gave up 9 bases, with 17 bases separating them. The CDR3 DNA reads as TGTGCCAGCAGCTTAGATGGGGTTCAGACTGGGCGCTACACCTTC. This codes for CASSLDGVQTGRYTF.

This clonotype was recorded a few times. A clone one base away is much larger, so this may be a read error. The CDR3 sequence: CATSGPTGIYGYTF. CDR3 coding DNA: TGTGCCACCAGTGGCCCTACAGGGATCTATGGCTACACCTTC. The genes are TRBV24-1 and TRBJ1-2, with D possibly matching TRBD1 (6 bases). This CDR3 region has 14 residues. CDR1 is KGHDR, CDR2 SFDVKD, per germline. V lost 5 bases and J 4 bases, leaving 13 bases between the germline ends.